These 14 T cell receptor beta chains share one sample of origin, sequenced in a study of cytomegalovirus exposure and HLA in healthy donors. PCR amplification relied on 60 Vbeta primers (plus 13 Jbeta primers). Repertoires were generated with immunoSEQ multiplex PCR, while TCRdb's copy carries only in-frame clones and drops some. The table shows about 130,000 clones, with approximately 77% occurring only once. Sequenced material: PBMCs. These receptors originate from a woman between 40 and 50 years old in good health and CMV-seronegative.

The V call is TRBV6-1, the J call TRBJ1-1; D is unresolved. V was trimmed by 5 bases and J by 2 bases, leaving 9 bases between them. The CDR3 extends over 13 amino acids. Per germline, CDR1 MNHNS and CDR2 SASEGT. CDR3 sequence reads: CASSSQRNTEAFF. CDR3 coding DNA: TGTGCCAGCAGTAGCCAGCGAAACACTGAAGCTTTCTTT.

This clone came up once. V gene TRBV5-4 combines with J gene TRBJ1-2; D is possibly TRBD1 (6 bases). Germline CDR1 is SGHNT and CDR2 is YYREEE (reference sequence). This CDR3 has 12 residues. The V end was cut by 0 bases, the J end by 7 bases, with 7 bases between. The CDR3 spells CASSLEGGGYTF. In DNA form, the CDR3 reads TGTGCCAGCAGCTTGGAAGGGGGTGGCTACACCTTC. The full variable domain, completed using reference TRBV5-4 and TRBJ1-2, is ETGVTQSPTHLIKTRGQQVTLRCSSQSGHNTVSWYQQALGQGPQFIFQYYREEENGRGNFPPRFSGLQFPNYSSELNVNALELDDSALYLCASSLEGGGYTFGSGTRLTVV.

In this sample, this clone turned up once. J is TRBJ2-3 and V is TRBV30, with TRBD2 matching 9 bases. The CDR3 covers 14 residues. In germline, CDR1 is GTSNPN, CDR2 SVGIG (reference sequence). With 2 bases clipped from V and 2 bases from J, the junction kept 2 bases outside the gene matches. The CDR3 nucleotides read TGTGCCTGGAGTCGCGGGGGGGCCACAGATACGCAGTATTTT. This encodes CAWSRGGATDTQYF.

V and J are TRBV4-1 and TRBJ2-1, with a tentative D call TRBD2 (5 bases). Trimming took 4 bases from V and 8 from J, leaving 15 bases between them. In germline, CDR1 is MGHRA, CDR2 YSYEKL. CDR3 length equals 14 residues. CDR3 region: CASSPRGVWDEQFF. In DNA form, the CDR3 reads TGCGCCAGCAGCCCTCGGGGAGTATGGGATGAGCAGTTCTTC.

The chain has TRBV10-1 and TRBJ1-5, with D possibly matching TRBD1 (5 bases). CDR1 and CDR2 from the germline V gene are WNHNN and SYGVQD (reference sequence). The V end was cut by 10 bases, the J end by 5 bases, with 24 bases between. This CDR3 is built from 16 residues. CDR3 in amino acids: CATQKRGRLIHQPQHF. The DNA of the CDR3 is TGCGCCACCCAAAAAAGGGGCCGTTTAATTCATCAGCCCCAGCATTTT.

The genes are TRBV5-1 and TRBJ1-6; unclear D gene. This CDR3 contains 15 residues. With 0 bases removed from V and 8 bases from J, the gap between germline ends came to 12 bases. Germline V CDR1 and CDR2: SGHRS, YFSETQ. In nucleotides, the CDR3 is TGCGCCAGCAGCTTGGCACCACCAAGCTATTCACCCCTCCACTTT. Protein sequence: CASSLAPPSYSPLHF.

The gene calls are TRBV5-1 and TRBJ2-7, with 7 positions matching TRBD1. J lost 5 bases, V lost 3 bases, and 2 bases had no gene match. CDR1 and CDR2 from the germline V gene are SGHRS and YFSETQ. The CDR3 is 12 residues long. CDR3 sequence: CASSSDRDEQYF. The CDR3 nucleotides are TGCGCCAGCAGCTCCGACAGGGACGAGCAGTACTTC. Filled out from reference TRBV5-1 and TRBJ2-7, the complete variable domain reads KAGVTQTPRYLIKTRGQQVTLSCSPISGHRSVSWYQQTPGQGLQFLFEYFSETQRNKGNFPGRFSGRQFSNSRSEMNVSTLELGDSALYLCASSSDRDEQYFGPGTRLTVT.

The J gene is TRBJ1-4, the V gene TRBV20-1; possibly TRBD1 for D (5 bases). CDR1 and CDR2 (germline): DFQATT, SNEGSKA (reference sequence). Trimming stripped 7 bases from V and 4 bases from J, with 7 bases between. The CDR3 sequence is 11 residues long. The CDR3 DNA sequence: TGCAGTGTCAGGGATAATGAAAAACTGTTTTTT. The encoded protein is CSVRDNEKLFF.

This chain links TRBV25-1 with TRBJ2-6, with D perhaps matching TRBD2 (6 bases). V was shortened by 5 bases and J by 2 bases, with 10 bases between the two germline ends. There are 15 residues in the CDR3. The germline V gene has CDR1 MGHDK and CDR2 SYGVNS. DNA of the CDR3: TGTGCCAGCAGTTCATCGGGGGCTGGGGCCAACGTCCTGACTTTC. Protein: CASSSSGAGANVLTF.

This CDR3 reads CASSSQGREAFF. Written as DNA, the CDR3 is TGTGCCAGCAGCTCACAAGGGAGGGAAGCTTTCTTT. This chain links TRBV5-6 with TRBJ1-1; D not certain. The CDR3 is 12 residues long. CDR1 SGHDT and CDR2 YYEEEE come from the germline V gene. Trimming pared 3 bases from V and 8 bases from J, leaving 11 bases between.

The chain combines TRBV4-2 with TRBJ1-4, with 7 bases identical to TRBD1. Per the germline V gene, CDR1 is LGHNA and CDR2 is YNFKEQ. J gave up 8 bases and V 0 bases, and 18 bases lay outside the gene matches. The CDR3 spans 19 residues. The CDR3, as DNA: TGTGCCAGCAGCCAAGAGAGAAGGACAGGAGCCAAGGAGACGGAAAAACTGTTTTTT. Amino acid sequence: CASSQERRTGAKETEKLFF.

This chain joins TRBV5-1 and TRBJ2-3, with D unclear. Looked up from germline, CDR1 is SGHRS and CDR2 is YFSETQ. This CDR3 contains 12 residues. Trimming shortened V by 4 bases and J by 0 bases, and 3 bases separated the two germline ends. The CDR3 protein is CASSPSTDTQYF. In DNA, the CDR3 is TGCGCCAGCAGCCCAAGCACAGATACGCAGTATTTT.

The chain uses TRBV7-2 and TRBJ2-1; 10 bases agree with TRBD2. The CDR3 totals 19 residues. The trim removed 1 base at V and 5 bases at J, leaving 14 bases unmatched. Germline CDR1 SGHTA, CDR2 FQGNSA. CDR3 region: CASSLVPAGGSTKNNEQFF. Written as DNA, the CDR3 is TGTGCCAGCAGCTTAGTTCCAGCGGGGGGGTCCACAAAAAACAATGAGCAGTTCTTC.

The chain couples TRBV4-1 to TRBJ1-5; D uncertain. This CDR3 comprises 16 residues. Trimming stripped 0 bases from V and 0 bases from J, with 9 bases between. Per germline, CDR1 MGHRA and CDR2 YSYEKL. The DNA of the CDR3 is TGCGCCAGCAGCCAAGATACACCGTATAGCAATCAGCCCCAGCATTTT. As protein: CASSQDTPYSNQPQHF.